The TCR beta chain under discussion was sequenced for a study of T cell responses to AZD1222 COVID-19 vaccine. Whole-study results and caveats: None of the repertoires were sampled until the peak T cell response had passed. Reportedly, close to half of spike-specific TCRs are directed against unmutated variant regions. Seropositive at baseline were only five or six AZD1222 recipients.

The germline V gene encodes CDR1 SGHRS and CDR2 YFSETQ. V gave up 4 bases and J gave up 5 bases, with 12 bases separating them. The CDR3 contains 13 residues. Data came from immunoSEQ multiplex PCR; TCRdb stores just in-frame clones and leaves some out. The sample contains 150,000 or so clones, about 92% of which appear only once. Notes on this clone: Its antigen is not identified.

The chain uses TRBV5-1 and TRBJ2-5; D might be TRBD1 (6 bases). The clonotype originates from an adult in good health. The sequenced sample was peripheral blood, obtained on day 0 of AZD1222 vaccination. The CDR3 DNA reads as TGCGCCAGCAGCGTACAGGGAACGGAGACCCAGTACTTC. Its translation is CASSVQGTETQYF.